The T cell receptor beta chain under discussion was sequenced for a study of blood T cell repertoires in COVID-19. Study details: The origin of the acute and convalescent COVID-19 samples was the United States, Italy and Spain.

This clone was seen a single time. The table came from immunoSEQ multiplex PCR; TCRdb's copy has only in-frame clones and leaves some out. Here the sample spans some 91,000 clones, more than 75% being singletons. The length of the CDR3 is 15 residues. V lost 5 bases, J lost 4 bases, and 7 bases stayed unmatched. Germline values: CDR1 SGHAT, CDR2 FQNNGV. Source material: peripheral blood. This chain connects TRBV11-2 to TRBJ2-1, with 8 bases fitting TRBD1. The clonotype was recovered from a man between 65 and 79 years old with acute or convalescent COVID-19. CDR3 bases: TGTGCCAGCAGCCATGGACAGGGCGCTTACAATGAGCAGTTCTTC. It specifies CASSHGQGAYNEQFF.